This TCR beta chain was sequenced in a study of T cells in localized non-small cell lung cancer. General study results and limits: Longer overall survival accompanied higher blood T cell density. Among the top 100 tumor clones, a median about 60 appeared in adjacent lung. The greatest T cell clonality was found in uninvolved adjacent lung (higher than in tumor).

Sequenced by immunoSEQ multiplex PCR; TCRdb stores in-frame clones only, minus some. In the table there are nearly 15,000 clones, more than 80% of which are singletons. Germline assignment: CDR1 ENHRY and CDR2 SYGVKD. CDR3 size: 12 residues. V lost 0 bases, J lost 7 bases, and 4 bases lay in between. On this clone itself: As yet, its antigen is unknown.

The receptor was isolated from an older female donor with stage I squamous cell lung carcinoma. This chain joins TRBV10-3 and TRBJ2-1; no reliable D call. The specimen comprised peripheral blood, sampled before any cancer treatment. The CDR3 region is CAISESGNEQFF. CDR3 bases: TGTGCCATCAGTGAGTCGGGGAATGAGCAGTTCTTC.